These 13 T cell receptor beta chains were all obtained from the same sample, sequenced in a study of cytomegalovirus exposure and HLA in healthy donors (dated by TCRdb to the late 2010s). Libraries came from the immunoSEQ multiplex PCR assay. For the multiplex PCR, a mixture combining 60 forward primers for TCR Vbeta segments and 13 reverse primers for TCR Jbeta segments was used. What TCRdb holds here is the immuneACCESS table cut down to in-frame rearrangements. Part of the clones is not present; checked against another copy, under half of the missing clones reflect an unresolved V gene, and the others are unexplained. The sample table records about 180,000 clones; around 80% of these occur just once. The ten largest account for 1.3% to 1.5% of the sample. Material: PBMCs. Source of these receptors: a girl aged 5-17 years in good health and CMV-seropositive.

This rearrangement joins TRBV4-1 to TRBJ1-1, with a weak D call TRBD1 (6 bases). CDR1 MGHRA and CDR2 YSYEKL come from the germline V gene. V shed 3 bases and J shed 7 bases, with 9 bases lying between them. This CDR3 region has 12 residues. CDR3 DNA: TGCGCCAGCAGCCACTTCAGGGGTGAAGCTTTCTTT. This translates into CASSHFRGEAFF.

V and J are TRBV5-1 and TRBJ2-7, with TRBD1 matching 9 bases. Trimming cost V 4 bases and J 5 bases; bases outside gene matches: 7. From germline, CDR1 is SGHRS and CDR2 YFSETQ. The length of the CDR3 is 14 residues. Written as DNA, the CDR3 is TGCGCCAGCAGCGAGACAGGGGGATACGACGAGCAGTACTTC. As protein: CASSETGGYDEQYF. The whole variable domain, filled in from reference TRBV5-1 and TRBJ2-7, reads KAGVTQTPRYLIKTRGQQVTLSCSPISGHRSVSWYQQTPGQGLQFLFEYFSETQRNKGNFPGRFSGRQFSNSRSEMNVSTLELGDSALYLCASSETGGYDEQYFGPGTRLTVT.

The V and J genes are TRBV2 and TRBJ1-4, with 12 bases lining up with TRBD1. The germline V gene has CDR1 SNHLY and CDR2 FYNNEI. CDR3 length: 21 residues. V lost 6 bases to trimming and J lost 3 bases; unmatched junction nucleotides: 20. The CDR3 nucleotides read TGTGCCAGCAGGGGACAAGACATCCCGGGACAGGGGGCCTCTGCTAATGAAAAACTGTTTTTT. Amino acid sequence: CASRGQDIPGQGASANEKLFF.

CDR3 DNA sequence: TGTGCCAGCAGCGTAGGGACAGGCCTCTCTGGAAACACCATATATTTT. It is translated as CASSVGTGLSGNTIYF. This rearrangement joins TRBV9 to TRBJ1-3; 7 nucleotides agree with TRBD1. CDR3 length: 16 amino acids. Trimming at V came to 0 bases and at J to 0 bases, leaving 3 bases not matched to a gene. CDR1 SGDLS and CDR2 YYNGEE come from the germline V gene.

The rearrangement joins TRBV2 to TRBJ1-6; D may be TRBD1 (5 bases). V was trimmed by 6 bases and J by 10 bases, leaving 16 bases between them. Germline V gives CDR1 SNHLY, CDR2 FYNNEI. CDR3 length: 14 amino acids. CDR3 sequence reads: CASSPTREGSPLHF. The CDR3 DNA reads as TGTGCCAGCAGCCCCACGAGGGAGGGGTCACCCCTCCACTTT.

The chain carries TRBV18 and TRBJ2-1, with 9 positions matching TRBD1. The V segment lost 0 bases and the J segment 6 bases; nucleotides outside the gene matches: 6. Germline CDR1 and CDR2: KGHSH and LQKENI. The CDR3 covers 16 residues. The CDR3 coding sequence is TGTGCCAGCTCACCACCTCACAGGGGGCCTAGCAATGAGCAGTTCTTC. Amino acid sequence: CASSPPHRGPSNEQFF.

The chain joins TRBV2 to TRBJ1-5, with D perhaps TRBD1 (5 bases). The length of the CDR3 is 16 residues. Trimming took off 4 bases at V and 5 bases at J, with 18 bases between the two ends. Germline assignment: CDR1 SNHLY and CDR2 FYNNEI. The chain's CDR3 is CASSGTQVIGHQPQHF. The CDR3 DNA reads as TGTGCCAGCAGTGGGACACAGGTAATAGGCCATCAGCCCCAGCATTTT.

This CDR3 reads CASSVGQGGYEQYF. CDR3 in DNA: TGTGCCAGCAGCGTAGGTCAGGGGGGCTACGAGCAGTACTTC. The chain uses TRBV9 and TRBJ2-7; D may be TRBD1 (7 bases). The V end lost 0 bases, the J end lost 3 bases, and 10 bases lay between the germline ends. The CDR3 runs 14 residues. Germline V gives CDR1 SGDLS, CDR2 YYNGEE.

The V gene is TRBV6-6, the J gene TRBJ2-7; D remains ambiguous. Trimming removed 11 bases from V and 2 bases from J, with 10 bases in between. Germline assignment: CDR1 MNHNY and CDR2 SVGAGI (reference sequence). The CDR3 is 11 amino acids. CDR3 nucleotide sequence: TGTGCCTCCGGTTTTACCTACGAGCAGTACTTC. The encoded protein is CASGFTYEQYF.

This clone occurred a few times. The CDR3: CASSYSRGEAFF. CDR3 sequence (DNA): TGTGCCAGCAGTTACTCGAGAGGGGAAGCTTTCTTT. The chain uses TRBV6-6 and TRBJ1-1; no definite D call. V was shortened by 0 bases and J by 8 bases, with 7 bases between the two germline ends. Germline CDR1 is MNHNY and CDR2 is SVGAGI (reference sequence). The CDR3 totals 12 residues.

Note on this clone: At one end, the junction sequence differs from germline, possibly due to a read error. This sequence joins TRBV19 and TRBJ2-7; 10 nucleotides line up with TRBD1. The V gene's germline CDR1 is LNHDA and CDR2 SQIVND (reference sequence). CDR3 length equals 14 residues. CDR3: CASRIGQGAYEQYF. The DNA for the CDR3 is TGTGCCAGTAGGATAGGACAGGGGGCCTACGAGCAGTACTTC.

Concerning this clone itself: The sample contains more than one DNA sequence encoding this CDR3. V is TRBV27 and J is TRBJ2-1, with 12 bases matching TRBD2. V shed 5 bases, J shed 10 bases, and the junction held 9 bases outside the gene matches. The CDR3 covers 15 residues. Germline V gene lookup returns CDR1 MNHEY and CDR2 SMNVEV (reference sequence). CDR3 sequence: CASSLSSGRANEQFF. CDR3 DNA sequence: TGTGCCAGCAGTCTGTCTAGCGGGAGGGCCAACGAGCAGTTCTTC.

The chain joins TRBV29-1 to TRBJ2-5; TRBD1 matches at 9 bases. After removal of 7 bases from V and 4 bases from J, the junction contained 16 bases not matched to a gene. Looked up from germline, CDR1 is SQVTM and CDR2 is ANQGSEA. The CDR3 covers 16 residues. CDR3 region: CSGAHYRGRGGETQYF. The CDR3 nucleotides read TGCAGCGGGGCCCACTACAGGGGGCGCGGGGGAGAGACCCAGTACTTC.